This passage covers 16 T cell receptor beta chains from one sample sequenced in a study of monozygotic twins with cystic fibrosis. TCRdb keeps only in-frame clones here, not all; method: immunoSEQ multiplex PCR. The sample holds around 27,000 clones, approximately 96% seen once. Sequencing was carried out using blood. The receptors were sampled from a girl between 2 and 10 years old with cystic fibrosis.

The chain recombines TRBV11-3 with TRBJ2-7; 11 positions agree with TRBD2. This CDR3 is 15 amino acids long. The germline gives CDR1 SGHNT, CDR2 YENEEA. The V segment lost 5 bases and the J segment 4 bases; nucleotides outside the gene matches: 7. The CDR3 spells CASSPRLAGFYEQYF. The CDR3 DNA follows: TGTGCCAGCAGCCCTCGACTAGCGGGATTTTACGAGCAGTACTTC.

The chain carries TRBV25-1 and TRBJ2-5; TRBD2 matches at 7 bases. The V and J ends lost 1 base and 2 bases, in that order; junction bases with no gene match: 1. The CDR3 loop spans 14 amino acids. The germline CDR1 and CDR2 sequences are MGHDK and SYGVNS. CDR3 coding DNA: TGTGCCAGCAGTGAATGGACTAGTCAAGAGACCCAGTACTTC. This encodes CASSEWTSQETQYF. The full variable domain, with the rest looked up from reference TRBV25-1 and TRBJ2-5, is EADIYQTPRYLVIGTGKKITLECSQTMGHDKMYWYQQDPGMELHLIHYSYGVNSTEKGDLSSESTVSRIRTEHFPLTLESARPSHTSQYLCASSEWTSQETQYFGPGTRLLVL.

V is TRBV30 and J is TRBJ2-7; 9 positions agree with TRBD1. CDR1 GTSNPN and CDR2 SVGIG come from the germline V gene (reference sequence). This CDR3 is built from 14 residues. The V gene end was trimmed by 3 bases and the J gene end by 5 bases; junction bases not matched to a gene: 8. The CDR3 protein is CAWSHGQGSNEQYF. CDR3 coding DNA: TGTGCCTGGAGCCACGGACAGGGGTCAAACGAGCAGTACTTC.

V usage is TRBV6-5 and J usage is TRBJ2-7, with D perhaps TRBD2 (6 bases). Germline CDR1 reads MNHEY; CDR2 reads SVGAGI. The CDR3 length is 11 residues. The V gene lost 10 bases and the J gene lost 7 bases, with 14 bases spanning the gap. The CDR3 DNA follows: TGTGCCACCACCGGGGGACCAGAGCAGTACTTC. This gives the protein CATTGGPEQYF.

The V call is TRBV6-5, the J call TRBJ2-7; 7 nucleotides agree with TRBD1. Per germline, CDR1 MNHEY and CDR2 SVGAGI. The CDR3 loop spans 13 amino acids. J lost 4 bases, V lost 6 bases, and 6 bases had no gene match. Written as DNA, the CDR3 is TGTGCCAGCAGGAGACAGGGTGGGTACGAGCAGTACTTC. It encodes CASRRQGGYEQYF.

This clone was detected only once. The rearrangement uses TRBV29-1 and TRBJ1-1, with no clear D. The CDR3 sequence is 14 residues long. CDR1 and CDR2 from the germline V gene are SQVTM and ANQGSEA. Deletions cut 4 bases from V and 5 bases from J, with 17 bases between. The CDR3 region is CSVAARRSRTEAFF. The CDR3 nucleotides read TGCAGCGTTGCTGCGAGACGGAGTAGGACTGAAGCTTTCTTT.

The chain recombines TRBV5-8 with TRBJ2-7; D is unclear. Trimming removed 1 base from V and 3 bases from J, with 11 bases in between. The CDR3 contains 14 residues. In germline, CDR1 is SGHTS, CDR2 YDEGEE. CDR3 in DNA: TGTGCCAGCAGCTTGCGGGTGGGATACTACGAGCAGTACTTC. This gives the protein CASSLRVGYYEQYF.

J is TRBJ2-3 and V is TRBV28, with TRBD2 identical over 10 bases. CDR1 is MDHEN, CDR2 SYDVKM, per germline. With V trimmed by 6 bases and J by 5 bases, 11 bases remained unmatched. This CDR3 has 16 amino acids. CDR3 coding DNA: TGTGCCAGCAGACCACCTAGCGGGAGTTATCAAGATACGCAGTATTTT. This translates into CASRPPSGSYQDTQYF.

The chain recombines TRBV30 with TRBJ1-1; 8 bases line up with TRBD1. The CDR3 has 12 amino acids. Trimming cost V 5 bases and J 4 bases; bases outside gene matches: 3. Per germline, CDR1 GTSNPN and CDR2 SVGIG (reference sequence). The CDR3 bases are TGTGCCTGGGAAACAGGGGGCACTGAAGCTTTCTTT. Translated: CAWETGGTEAFF.

This chain links TRBV7-9 with TRBJ2-2, with 10 bases fitting TRBD2. Germline trimming cut 8 bases from V and 6 bases from J; bases unmatched to any gene: 6. Per the germline V gene, CDR1 is SEHNR and CDR2 is FQNEAQ (reference sequence). The CDR3 runs to 14 residues. As DNA, the CDR3 is TGTGCCAGCCGACTAGCGGGTAAATCCGGGGAGCTGTTTTTT. It translates to CASRLAGKSGELFF.

Written as DNA, the CDR3 is TGTGCCAGCAGCTCCGCGGCGGGGGTCCGCAATCAGCCCCAGCATTTT. Amino acids: CASSSAAGVRNQPQHF. The genes are TRBV7-9 and TRBJ1-5; D may be TRBD1 (5 bases). The CDR3 extends over 16 amino acids. CDR1 and CDR2 (germline): SEHNR, FQNEAQ (reference sequence). Deletions cut 4 bases from V and 2 bases from J, with 15 bases between.

The V gene is TRBV28, the J gene TRBJ2-1, with D perhaps given as TRBD1 or TRBD2 (5 bases each). The CDR3 covers 13 residues. From germline, CDR1 is MDHEN and CDR2 SYDVKM. Trimming took 6 bases from V and 3 from J, leaving 9 bases between them. This CDR3 is CASSWGYYNEQFF. The CDR3 DNA reads TGTGCCAGCAGCTGGGGGTACTACAATGAGCAGTTCTTC. Full variable domain (remainder filled in from reference TRBV28 and TRBJ2-1): DVKVTQSSRYLVKRTGEKVFLECVQDMDHENMFWYRQDPGLGLRLIYFSYDVKMKEKGDIPEGYSVSREKKERFSLILESASTNQTSMYLCASSWGYYNEQFFGPGTRLTVL.

V is TRBV29-1 and J is TRBJ2-6, with D perhaps matching TRBD1 or TRBD2 (5 bases each). This CDR3 comprises 18 residues. Germline V gene sequence: CDR1 SQVTM, CDR2 ANQGSEA. The V gene lost 4 bases and the J gene lost 0 bases, with 19 bases spanning the gap. The CDR3 nucleotides are TGCAGCGTTGGGGGGTGGACATTACCGGACTCTGGGGCCAACGTCCTGACTTTC. It yields the protein CSVGGWTLPDSGANVLTF.

The chain employs TRBV25-1 and TRBJ2-1; possible D gene TRBD1, 5 bases. The V end was cut by 2 bases, the J end by 0 bases, with 17 bases between. Germline V CDR1 and CDR2: MGHDK, SYGVNS. The CDR3 is made up of 18 amino acids. The CDR3 loop is CASSEKSPQGNSYNEQFF. The CDR3 DNA reads as TGTGCCAGCAGTGAAAAAAGTCCCCAGGGCAACTCCTACAATGAGCAGTTCTTC.

The V call is TRBV30, the J call TRBJ2-7; TRBD2 matches at 7 bases. Trimming cost V 5 bases and J 2 bases; bases outside gene matches: 3. This CDR3 has 12 amino acids. Germline-derived CDR1 and CDR2 are GTSNPN and SVGIG (reference sequence). CDR3 amino acids: CAWGGDTYEQYF. CDR3 in DNA: TGTGCCTGGGGGGGGGATACCTACGAGCAGTACTTC.

The rearrangement links TRBV7-2 to TRBJ1-2; D remains ambiguous. V lost 4 bases, J lost 0 bases, and 9 bases lay in between. There are 14 residues in the CDR3. Germline loops: CDR1 SGHTA, CDR2 FQGNSA. The CDR3 coding sequence is TGTGCCAGCAGCTCCTCCTCGGCTAACTATGGCTACACCTTC. Translation gives CASSSSSANYGYTF. Based on the CDR3 plus reference TRBV7-2 and TRBJ1-2, the full variable domain is GAGVSQSPSNKVTEKGKDVELRCDPISGHTALYWYRQSLGQGLEFLIYFQGNSAPDKSGLPSDRFSAERTGGSVSTLTIQRTQQEDSAVYLCASSSSSANYGYTFGSGTRLTVV.